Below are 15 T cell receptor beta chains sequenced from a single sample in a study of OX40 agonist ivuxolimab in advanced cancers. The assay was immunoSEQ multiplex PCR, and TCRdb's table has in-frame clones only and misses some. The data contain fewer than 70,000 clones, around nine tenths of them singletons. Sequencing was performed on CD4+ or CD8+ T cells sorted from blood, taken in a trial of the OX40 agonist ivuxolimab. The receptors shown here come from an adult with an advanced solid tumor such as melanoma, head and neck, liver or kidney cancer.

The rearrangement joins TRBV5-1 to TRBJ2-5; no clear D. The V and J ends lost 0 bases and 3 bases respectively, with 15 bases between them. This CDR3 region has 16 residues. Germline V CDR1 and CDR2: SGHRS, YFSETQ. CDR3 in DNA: TGCGCCAGCAGCTTGGGAGATCTAGGGCCCGAAGAGACCCAGTACTTC. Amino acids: CASSLGDLGPEETQYF.

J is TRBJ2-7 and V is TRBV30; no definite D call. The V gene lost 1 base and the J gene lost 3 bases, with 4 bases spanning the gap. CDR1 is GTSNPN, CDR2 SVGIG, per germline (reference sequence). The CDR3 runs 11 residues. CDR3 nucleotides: TGTGCCTGGAGTGCAGGCTACGAGCAGTACTTC. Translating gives CAWSAGYEQYF.

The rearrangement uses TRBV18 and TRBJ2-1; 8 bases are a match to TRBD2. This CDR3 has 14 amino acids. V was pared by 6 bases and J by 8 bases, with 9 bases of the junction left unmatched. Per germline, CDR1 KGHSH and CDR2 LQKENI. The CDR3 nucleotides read TGTGCCAGCTCCAGTAGCGGGACACCCGATGAGCAGTTCTTC. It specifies CASSSSGTPDEQFF.

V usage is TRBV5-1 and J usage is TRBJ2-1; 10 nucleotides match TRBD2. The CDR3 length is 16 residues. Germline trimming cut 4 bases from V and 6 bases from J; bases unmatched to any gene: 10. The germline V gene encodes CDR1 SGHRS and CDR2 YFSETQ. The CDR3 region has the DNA TGCGCCAGCAGCCGAGGTGGGGGACTAGCGAGCAATGAGCAGTTCTTC. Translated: CASSRGGGLASNEQFF.

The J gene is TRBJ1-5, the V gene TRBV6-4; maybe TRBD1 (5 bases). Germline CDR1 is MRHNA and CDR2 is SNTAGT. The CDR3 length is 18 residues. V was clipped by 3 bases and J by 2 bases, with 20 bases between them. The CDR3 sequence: CASSDGVGQGGGNQPQHF. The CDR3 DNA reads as TGTGCCAGCAGTGATGGAGTCGGGCAGGGTGGCGGCAATCAGCCCCAGCATTTT.

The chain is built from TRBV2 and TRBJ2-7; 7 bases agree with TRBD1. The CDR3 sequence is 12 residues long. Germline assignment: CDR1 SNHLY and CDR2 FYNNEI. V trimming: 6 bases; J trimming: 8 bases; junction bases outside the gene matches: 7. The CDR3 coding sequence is TGTGCCAGCAGCGCCGACAGGGCCCAGCAGTACTTC. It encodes CASSADRAQQYF.

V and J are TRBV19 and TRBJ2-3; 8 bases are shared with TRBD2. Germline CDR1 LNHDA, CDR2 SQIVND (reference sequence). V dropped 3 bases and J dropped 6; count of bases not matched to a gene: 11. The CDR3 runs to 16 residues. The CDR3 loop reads CASSMRLATTGDTQYF. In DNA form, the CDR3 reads TGTGCCAGTAGTATGCGACTAGCGACAACCGGGGATACGCAGTATTTT.

CDR3 loop: CASSYSFQGRNEKLFF. Here the CDR3 DNA reads TGTGCCAGCAGTTACTCGTTCCAGGGCCGAAATGAAAAACTGTTTTTT. The rearrangement links TRBV6-5 to TRBJ1-4, with D possibly TRBD1 on 5 matching bases. The V and J ends lost 0 bases and 5 bases respectively, with 13 bases between them. CDR3 length: 16 amino acids. CDR1 is MNHEY, CDR2 SVGAGI, per germline.

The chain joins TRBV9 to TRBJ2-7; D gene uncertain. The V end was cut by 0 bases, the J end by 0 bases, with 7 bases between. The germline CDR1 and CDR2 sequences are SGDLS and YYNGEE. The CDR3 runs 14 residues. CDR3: CASSVAPSSYEQYF. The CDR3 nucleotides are TGTGCCAGCAGCGTAGCGCCTAGCTCCTACGAGCAGTACTTC.

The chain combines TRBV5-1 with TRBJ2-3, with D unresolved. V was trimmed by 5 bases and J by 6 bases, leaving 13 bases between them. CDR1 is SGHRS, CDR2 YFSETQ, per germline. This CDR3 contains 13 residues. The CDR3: CASRPRTGDTQYF. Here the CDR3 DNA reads TGCGCCAGCAGACCCAGAACCGGGGATACGCAGTATTTT.

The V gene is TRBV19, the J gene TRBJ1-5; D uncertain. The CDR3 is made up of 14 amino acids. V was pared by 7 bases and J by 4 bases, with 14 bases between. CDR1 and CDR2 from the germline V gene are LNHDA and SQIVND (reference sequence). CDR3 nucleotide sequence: TGTGCCAGTAACGATGCCAGGCTGAATCAGCCCCAGCATTTT. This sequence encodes CASNDARLNQPQHF.

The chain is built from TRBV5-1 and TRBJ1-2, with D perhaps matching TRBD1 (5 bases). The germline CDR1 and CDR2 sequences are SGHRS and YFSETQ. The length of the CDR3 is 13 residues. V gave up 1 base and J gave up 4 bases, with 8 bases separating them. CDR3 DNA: TGCGCCAGCAGCTTGTGGCAGGGCTATGGCTACACCTTC. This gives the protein CASSLWQGYGYTF.

The CDR3 protein is CASKASMIANYGYTF. CDR3 DNA sequence: TGTGCCAGCAAGGCCAGCATGATAGCTAACTATGGCTACACCTTC. This chain connects TRBV6-1 to TRBJ1-2, with D unresolved. V lost 7 bases, J lost 0 bases, and 15 bases lay in between. This CDR3 is 15 amino acids long. CDR1 MNHNS and CDR2 SASEGT come from the germline V gene.

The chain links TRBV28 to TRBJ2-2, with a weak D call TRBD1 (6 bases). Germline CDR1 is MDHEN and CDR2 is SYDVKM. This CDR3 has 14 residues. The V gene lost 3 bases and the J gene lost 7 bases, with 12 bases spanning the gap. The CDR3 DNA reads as TGTGCCAGCAGTTTCACAGGGCGCCTCGGGGAGCTGTTTTTT. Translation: CASSFTGRLGELFF.

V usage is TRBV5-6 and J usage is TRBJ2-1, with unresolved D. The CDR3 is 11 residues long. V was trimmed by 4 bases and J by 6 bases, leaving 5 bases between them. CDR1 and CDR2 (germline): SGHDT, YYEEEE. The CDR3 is CASSVLNEQFF. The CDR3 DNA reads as TGTGCCAGCAGCGTACTCAATGAGCAGTTCTTC.